The rows below give T cell receptor beta chains drawn from one sample of a study of spatial heterogeneity in lung cancer. One entry per CDR3 protein results from TCRdb running MiXCR on the 5' RACE reads. Among around 120,000 distinct CDR3 sequences listed, 10% to 15% were seen once. The sample consisted of PBMCs, taken at follow-up. The source is a male donor with early-stage non-small cell lung cancer. CDR3s include the opening cysteine and the closing phenylalanine or tryptophan. D genes are given only for firm matches. Clone size appears in some rows only: once, few, many, or a class for an expanded clone.

j_gene,abundance,v_gene,d_gene,CDR3nt,CDR3aa
TRBJ2-7,few,TRBV20-1,TRBD2,TGCAGTGCCCGACTAGCGGGCGACGAGCAGTACTTC,CSARLAGDEQYF
TRBJ1-2,few,TRBV14,-,TGTGCCAGCAGCCCGGACTTTAACTATGGCTACACCTTC,CASSPDFNYGYTF
TRBJ2-5,-,TRBV12-3/TRBV12-4,-,TGTGCCAGCAGTGCGAACTGGAGGACCCAGTACTTC,CASSANWRTQYF
TRBJ1-4,few,TRBV25-1,-,TGTGCCAGCAGTGAGGTCAGGACGTCAACTAATGAAAAACTGTTTTTT,CASSEVRTSTNEKLFF
TRBJ2-5,-,TRBV18,TRBD1,TGTGCCAGCACCAGGGGGTTCCAAGAGACCCAGTACTTC,CASTRGFQETQYF
TRBJ2-2,-,TRBV7-8,-,TGTGCCAGCAGCTTAGCGTCGGATGGGGAGCTGTTTTTT,CASSLASDGELFF
TRBJ1-5,many,TRBV6-2/TRBV6-3,TRBD1,TGTGCCAGCACATCGGGACAGAACCTGGGCAATCAGCCCCAGCATTTT,CASTSGQNLGNQPQHF
TRBJ2-1,-,TRBV12-5,TRBD2,TGTGCTAGTGGTTTGGGACTAGCGGACATCGAGAATGAGCAGTTCTTC,CASGLGLADIENEQFF
TRBJ2-7,few,TRBV10-1,TRBD2,TGTGCCAGCAGTACGGGACTAGCCCTCTACGAGCAGTACTTC,CASSTGLALYEQYF
TRBJ1-3,few,TRBV6-5,-,TGTGCCAGCATGACGGACCCCTCTGGAAACACCATATATTTT,CASMTDPSGNTIYF
TRBJ2-3,many,TRBV5-1,-,TGCGCCAGCAGCCCGCAGTATTTT,CASSPQYF
TRBJ1-5,few,TRBV11-2,-,TGTGCCAGCAGCTTAGGAAGGGGACAGCCCCAGCATTTT,CASSLGRGQPQHF
TRBJ2-2,-,TRBV18,TRBD1,TGTGCCAGCTCACCACCGCCAGGGGGATTGAATTGGACCGGGGAGCTGTTTTTT,CASSPPPGGLNWTGELFF
TRBJ2-1,many,TRBV12-3/TRBV12-4,TRBD2,TGTGCCAGCAGTCCTCTTAGCGGGGGGCCCTACAATGAGCAGTTCTTC,CASSPLSGGPYNEQFF
TRBJ1-4,-,TRBV5-6,-,TGTGCCAGCAGCTTGGTGGAGGATCCAACTAATGAAAAACTGTTTTTT,CASSLVEDPTNEKLFF
TRBJ1-6,few,TRBV4-3,TRBD1,TGCGCCAGCAGCTTTCGACAGGGCGATAATTCACCCCTCCACTTT,CASSFRQGDNSPLHF
TRBJ1-6,many,TRBV20-1,-,TGCAGTGCTAGAGGGGGTGGCAGGCTTAATTCACCCCTCCACTTT,CSARGGGRLNSPLHF
TRBJ2-2,few,TRBV5-1,-,TGCGCCAGCAGCTTTTCCGAATGGAACACCGGGGAGCTGTTTTTT,CASSFSEWNTGELFF
TRBJ2-1,once,TRBV6-2/TRBV6-3,-,TGTGCCAGCACAGGAGGGGGCCCTTACAATGAGCAGTTCTTC,CASTGGGPYNEQFF
TRBJ1-1,few,TRBV29-1,-,TGCAGCGTCGAGAGGCAGGCTAACACTGAAGCTTTCTTT,CSVERQANTEAFF
TRBJ1-2,-,TRBV5-1,TRBD1,TGCGCCAGCAGCTTGAACAGGGGGCTGGCTGGCTACACCTTC,CASSLNRGLAGYTF
TRBJ2-3,-,TRBV7-2,TRBD1,TGTGCCAGCAGCTTATTGGGACAGGGTACGCAGTATTTT,CASSLLGQGTQYF
TRBJ2-5,few,TRBV10-3,-,TGTGCCATCAGTGACCCTCAGACACTCCAAGAGACCCAGTACTTC,CAISDPQTLQETQYF
TRBJ1-6,few,TRBV5-4,-,TGTGCCAGCAGCCCCGGAAAAAGCGGGACATCTGGCGGACCCCTCCACTTT,CASSPGKSGTSGGPLHF
TRBJ1-1,-,TRBV29-1,-,TGCAGCGTTGAAGAAGGGGGAAGGGGCACTGAAGCTTTCTTT,CSVEEGGRGTEAFF
TRBJ1-3,-,TRBV12-3/TRBV12-4,-,TGTGCCAGCAGAACCCCCCCGCGGCTAGCGGCTGGAAACACCATATATTTT,CASRTPPRLAAGNTIYF
TRBJ1-1,few,TRBV4-3,TRBD1,TGCGCCAGCAGCCCGGGACAGGCGAGCACTGAAGCTTTCTTT,CASSPGQASTEAFF
TRBJ2-5,few,TRBV27,-,TGTGCCAGCAGTTTATATCAGCAAGAGACCCAGTACTTC,CASSLYQQETQYF
TRBJ2-3,-,TRBV7-9,-,TGTGCCAGCAGCTTAGATACGGGGGCGCGCACAGATACGCAGTATTTT,CASSLDTGARTDTQYF
TRBJ2-7,many,TRBV20-1,-,TGCAGTGCTAGTGAGCGGGCGACCTACGAGCAGTACTTC,CSASERATYEQYF
TRBJ2-2,many,TRBV7-2,-,TGTGCCAGCAGCTTAGCATCCGATTCGAACACCGGGGAGCTGTTTTTT,CASSLASDSNTGELFF